The present entry profiles one T cell receptor (beta chain) with its context. This clone has only a few counts. Its cognate antigen has yet to be identified. Base quality data are lacking; no much larger clone is found one base away. The cohort comprised under 700 healthy bone marrow donors. Cohort members were all nominally healthy when sampled, although unrecorded immune exposures were likely present. The donor tested CMV seronegative and was one of the 352 seronegative cohort members. Every donor gave a peripheral blood sample, and the peripheral blood mononuclear cells from that sample were used for TCR beta sequencing. Genomic DNA was extracted from the blood cell samples with the Qiagen DNeasy Blood Extraction Kit. Preparation of the library involved the immunoSEQ multiplex PCR assay. A mixture of 60 forward primers for TCR Vbeta segments and 13 reverse primers for TCR Jbeta segments was used in the multiplex PCR. Amplification of the CDR3 region of rearranged TCR beta genes was performed with a multiplex PCR assay on genomic DNA. The Illumina HiSeq System was used to sequence the amplified TCR beta libraries as 87-base-pair reads. Processing in the source paper ran as follows. A later analysis tallied tens of millions of unique TCR beta chains across the 666 repertoires, and some 12 million of those chains were shared by two or more donors. Raw reads were error-corrected and collapsed into unique sequences with a nearest-neighbor algorithm that merged closely related sequences to remove PCR and sequencing errors. CDR3 sequences were aligned to IMGT reference sequences to assign V, D and J gene segments. Each retained sequence needed at least a six-nucleotide match to both a V gene segment and a J gene segment. Rearrangements were called productive when the CDR3 lacked stop codons and stayed in frame with V and J; all others were non-productive. Following IMGT convention, CDR3 was defined as the stretch from the second conserved V-encoded cysteine to the conserved J-encoded phenylalanine. The earlier analysis of roughly 590 of the donors excluded any sequence lacking an unambiguous match to a single V gene segment. An earlier analysis of about 600 of the donors called V segments functional above 56.7% productive rearrangements and segregating when the between-donor standard deviation exceeded 5%. A statistical classification framework was developed to diagnose cytomegalovirus status using the catalog of TCR beta chain sequences. In a later analysis, V and J genes were assigned by comparing TCR nucleotide sequences against IMGT/GENE-DB human TR gene sequences. Using the TCRdist pipeline, a later analysis assigned CDR3 sequences along with most-parsimonious VDJ recombination scenarios. A later analysis defined each TCR beta chain by its CDR3 amino acid sequence plus V-gene family, and excluded reads lacking a unique V-gene family. In a later analysis, some 600 highly shared, low-generation-probability nucleotide sequences were removed to address suspected cross-contamination and a sequencing artifact. For each public chain, a later analysis derived a clonal expansion index from normalized ranks of inferred template counts within each repertoire. Generation probabilities in a later analysis came from a VDJ recombination model fitted to out-of-frame rearrangements, and those results were checked against IGoR. Hypergeometric tests were used in a later analysis to score TCR-TCR, TCR-HLA and TCR-CMV co-occurrence, with a repertoire-size bias correction applied to the TCR pairs. A later analysis estimated false discovery rates by permuting HLA or CMV assignments 20 times. A later analysis grouped co-occurring TCRs with DBSCAN, adding TCRdist sequence similarity when clustering within HLA-allele-positive subsets. Co-occurrence clustering excluded repertoires with fewer than 30,000 or more than 120,000 public chains, plus five with anomalous nucleotide sharing. In its TCRdb copy, this immuneACCESS table keeps in-frame sequences only and misses some clones. Where compared with another copy, unresolved V genes explain less than half of these, and the others have no known cause. V and J calls and clone size come straight from that table; D and trimming were deduced from the DNA. A total of 90,000 to 130,000 clones appear in this sample, roughly 69% of them only once. The ten most abundant clones make up roughly 2.4% of the sample.

As encoded in the germline V gene (reference sequence), CDR1 is MNHEY while CDR2 is SMNVEV. The CDR3 spans 16 residues, from the cysteine through the phenylalanine. Left in the record is the CDR3 DNA by itself, 48 bases read in frame from the first base. At the junction V is shortened by 1 base and J by 4 bases, with 17 bases in between. The data were obtained in a study of cytomegalovirus exposure and HLA in healthy donors (dated by TCRdb to about 2017). Regarding the complete study: An earlier analysis of approximately 550 of the donors reported approximately 300 Gb of sequence data and 120 million or so unique TCR beta sequences from 150 million to 200 million T cells. About 280 gigabases of sequencing data and approximately 93 million unique TCR sequences were included in an early release covering around 650 HLA-typed donors. Among the 398 genotyped donors, around 81% belonged to the genetic ancestry cluster associated with self-reported Caucasian donors. The aim of the study was to test whether cataloging public T cell receptors could identify signatures of past pathogen exposure. The study profiled the T cell repertoires of around 700 subjects by immunosequencing and related them to cytomegalovirus serostatus. Besides the first cohort of 666 subjects, a separate validation cohort made up of 90 to 150 different subjects was used. High-throughput TCR immunosequencing, statistical association of individual TCRs with disease status, and machine learning were combined to predict cytomegalovirus infection status. A later analysis re-analyzed previously published TCR beta repertoires from approximately 700 donors and added high-resolution HLA genotyping to study TCR occurrence patterns. The later analysis used no new phenotypic data to find candidate immune exposures, relying instead on TCR beta sequences and their occurrence across donors. An earlier analysis of fewer than 750 of the donors used high-throughput TCR beta sequencing to judge whether each TCR beta V gene segment behaved as functional or pseudogenic. Donor age, sex, ethnicity and CMV serostatus were compiled alongside the repertoire data. In a later genetic analysis, genome-wide SNP genotypes for about 65% of the 666 donors were used, and that subset was treated as a discovery cohort. Every discovery cohort repertoire had been produced on one sequencing platform. HLA typing covered class I and class II loci at four-digit resolution. The number of donors typed differed by locus, with roughly 620-640 for A, B, C, DRB1 and DQB1, about 500 for DQA1, under 610 for DPA1, and over 400 for DPB1. Because of strong linkage in the cohort, roughly 5 DR-DQ haplotypes were treated as single units for association and clustering. Across around 400 genotyped donors of the cohort, an average of roughly 230,000 unique TCR beta nucleotide sequences per donor were sequenced, and roughly 17% of those sequences were non-productive.

Broad study findings and their caveats: In a later analysis, 16,951 TCR beta sequences were associated with specific HLA alleles at a false discovery rate of 0.05. In the study, some 180 TCR beta chains were listed as associated with cytomegalovirus. Presence/absence analyses assumed roughly uniform sequencing depth across donors, an assumption that may not hold. In a later genetic analysis, fewer N-insertions in productive TCRs were reported among donors in an Asian-associated ancestry cluster than the roughly 670-donor mean. Most TCR sequences were observed very rarely across donors, whereas some public TCRs were present in many individuals. Several of the top co-occurrence clusters appeared to be linked to parvovirus B19, influenza, CMV and Epstein-Barr virus, according to a later analysis. The earlier analysis of 587 of the donors excluded fewer than 20 rarely observed V segments, including chromosome 9 orphons, because counts were too low. Three of the identified cytomegalovirus-associated TCR beta chains were confirmed in vitro to be specific for cytomegalovirus antigens. Broadly in line with IMGT annotations, most TCR beta V segments showed up in productive rearrangements about 90% or about 30% of the time in an earlier analysis of 587 of the donors. In both the original and validation cohorts, the classifier was reported to diagnose cytomegalovirus status with high specificity and sensitivity. Because HLA typing was missing for some donors at each locus, association tests included only the typed subset. When HLA alleles, especially DR and DQ, strongly co-occurred, TCR associations were difficult to assign to individual alleles. An association between a missense DCLRE1C variant and V-gene and J-gene trimming of TCR beta chains was found in a later genetic analysis and replicated in an independent cohort. A cluster of highly shared sequence variants was judged likely to be a technical artifact of the sequencing pipeline. A further reported finding was that TCR beta sequences accurately predicted the HLA-A and HLA-B alleles for most subjects in the first cohort. Some IMGT-functional V segments, including TRBV6-2 and TRBV6-3, could not be told apart with the 87-base-pair reads, so those segments were excluded. For the cohort, immune exposure information was limited to CMV serostatus. According to a later analysis, TCR association rates differed among HLA loci, with DRB1 alleles showing the most associated TCRs and HLA-C alleles showing the fewest. The authors suggested that the approach could potentially be generalized to other disease states and immunological phenotypes. In this cohort, only TCR beta chains were sequenced, and detectable features were limited by the absence of alpha or paired-chain data. In a later analysis, HLA-associated TCR beta chains were found to be more clonally expanded and to have lower generation probabilities than equally common non-associated chains. According to a later analysis, most CMV-associated TCR beta chains appeared to be HLA-restricted, and the HLA associations seemed to be driven largely by CMV exposure. Correlated functional status among segregating V segments might reflect linkage disequilibrium, but an unknown experimental factor could not be ruled out.

The clonotype originates from a woman aged 25 to 39 in good health and CMV-seronegative. The sample comprised PBMCs. Here the chain combines TRBV27 and TRBJ2-7; the D gene is perhaps TRBD2, from 6 matching bases. This receptor has the CDR3 CASSLWDSTIPYEQYF. The nucleotide sequence reads as follows: TGTGCCAGCAGTTTATGGGACTCGACCATTCCATACGAGCAGTACTTC.